This is a list of T cell receptor beta chains from one sample in a study of preoperative IRX-2 immunotherapy in early breast cancer. The protocol was immunoSEQ multiplex PCR, while the TCRdb copy is restricted to in-frame clones and leaves out a portion. The sample shows around 40,000 clones, 70% to 85% of them seen only once. Here the sequenced sample was tumor tissue, taken after IRX-2 immunotherapy. The receptors here all came from a human donor with breast cancer. The CDR3 runs from the conserved cysteine through the conserved F or W. The order of the fields is CDR3 DNA, CDR3 protein, D gene, V gene, J gene, clone size. The D gene is left open where the match is weak. The size entry is marked missing in some rows and otherwise reads once, few, many or a size class.

TGTGCCACCAGCAGAGCGACAGGCTCCTACGAGCAGTACTTC	CATSRATGSYEQYF	.	TRBV15	TRBJ2-7	.
TGCGCCAGCAGCTTGGAGGGACAACCCTCGCCCCAGCATTTT	CASSLEGQPSPQHF	.	TRBV5-1	TRBJ1-5	.
TGTGCCAGCATTTCGCAGGGAAACACCATATATTTT	CASISQGNTIYF	.	TRBV28	TRBJ1-3	.
TGCACCAGCAGCCTCGAAGGTAAGGGTTCGGCCAAAAACATTCAGTACTTC	CTSSLEGKGSAKNIQYF	.	TRBV1	TRBJ2-4	.
TGTGCCAGCTCACCCCTGACAGGAGGGGAGCAGTTCTTC	CASSPLTGGEQFF	.	TRBV18	TRBJ2-1	.
TGTGCCAGCAGTTACCCCAGAGAAATGACGAGCTCCTATAATTCACCCCTCCACTTT	CASSYPREMTSSYNSPLHF	.	TRBV6-8	TRBJ1-6	.
TGTGCCAGCTCACCAGAAGCAGGGGGGAGCTCCTACAATGAGCAGTTCTTC	CASSPEAGGSSYNEQFF	.	TRBV18	TRBJ2-1	few
TGTGCCAGCTCACCGAAGGACCGGAACAATGAGCAGTTCTTC	CASSPKDRNNEQFF	.	TRBV18	TRBJ2-1	.
TGTGCCAGCAGTTATGGGGACGTCACTGAAGCTTTCTTT	CASSYGDVTEAFF	.	TRBV6-8	TRBJ1-1	few
TGTGCCAGCAGGTGGGAGAGCGGGCTAAACACCGGGGAGCTGTTTTTT	CASRWESGLNTGELFF	.	TRBV7-5	TRBJ2-2	.
TGTGCCAGCAGTTACCGTGACTCCGGGACAGGGCACACAGATACGCAGTATTTT	CASSYRDSGTGHTDTQYF	TRBD1	TRBV6-7	TRBJ2-3	few
TGTGCCAGCAGCCTGCGGGACTCCTACAATGAGCAGTTCTTC	CASSLRDSYNEQFF	.	TRBV7-8	TRBJ2-1	once
TGTGCCAGCACCGGACAGGGGAAGACCCAGTACTTC	CASTGQGKTQYF	TRBD1	TRBV6-8	TRBJ2-5	few
TGTGCCAGCAAGCGAGGGCCTAGCGGGGGGAAAGAGACCCAGTACTTC	CASKRGPSGGKETQYF	.	TRBV7-5	TRBJ2-5	.
TGTGCCTGGAGTGCCCCTTGGGGTGCAACTAATGAAAAACTGTTTTTT	CAWSAPWGATNEKLFF	.	TRBV30	TRBJ1-4	.
TGTGCCAGCAGAGGCCCTTTCGACGAGCAGTACTTC	CASRGPFDEQYF	.	TRBV28	TRBJ2-7	.